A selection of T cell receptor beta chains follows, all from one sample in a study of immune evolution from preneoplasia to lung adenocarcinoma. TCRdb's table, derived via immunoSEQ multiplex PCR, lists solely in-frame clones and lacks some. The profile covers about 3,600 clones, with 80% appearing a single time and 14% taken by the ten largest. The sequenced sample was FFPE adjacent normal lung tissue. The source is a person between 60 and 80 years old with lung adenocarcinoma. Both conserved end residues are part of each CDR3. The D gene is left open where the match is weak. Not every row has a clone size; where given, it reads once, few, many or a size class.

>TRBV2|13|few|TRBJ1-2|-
TGTGCCAGCAGGGGGATGCTCGACTATGGCTACACCTTC
CASRGMLDYGYTF
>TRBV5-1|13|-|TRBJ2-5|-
TGCGCCAGCAGCTTGGTGACCGGGGAGACCCAGTACTTC
CASSLVTGETQYF
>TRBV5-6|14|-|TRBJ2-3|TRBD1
TGTGCCAGCAGCTTCGGGACAGCCACAGATACGCAGTATTTT
CASSFGTATDTQYF
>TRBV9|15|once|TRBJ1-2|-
TGTGCCAGCAGCGTAGGGCCAATGGTGGACTATGGCTACACCTTC
CASSVGPMVDYGYTF
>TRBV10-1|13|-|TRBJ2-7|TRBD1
TGCGCCAGCAAAACACGACAGGGCCGCGAGCAGTACTTC
CASKTRQGREQYF
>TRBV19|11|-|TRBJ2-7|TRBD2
TGTGCCAGTAGTTGGCGGGAGGATCAGTACTTC
CASSWREDQYF
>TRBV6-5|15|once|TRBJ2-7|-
TGTGCAGCAGCAACGAGGACCCTCAGCTCCTACGAGCAGTACTTC
CAAATRTLSSYEQYF
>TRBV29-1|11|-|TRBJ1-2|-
TGCAGCGTTGGGCACAGGGTTGGCTACACCTTC
CSVGHRVGYTF
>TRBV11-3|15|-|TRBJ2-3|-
TGTGCCAGCAGTTTAGACCCGACTCGCACAGATACGCAGTATTTT
CASSLDPTRTDTQYF
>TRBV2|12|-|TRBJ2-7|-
TGTGCCAGCAGTTTAAGCTCCTACGAGCAGTACTTC
CASSLSSYEQYF
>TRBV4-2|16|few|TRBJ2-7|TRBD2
TGTGCCAGCAGCCAAGATGTTTGGACTAGCGATAACGAGCAGTACTTC
CASSQDVWTSDNEQYF
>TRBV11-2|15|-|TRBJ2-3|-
TGTGCCAGCAGTACTTCCGGGACTCAGACAGATACGCAGTATTTT
CASSTSGTQTDTQYF
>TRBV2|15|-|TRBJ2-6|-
TGTGCCAGCAGTGGGGTTGGCCCTGGGGCCAACGTCCTGACTTTC
CASSGVGPGANVLTF
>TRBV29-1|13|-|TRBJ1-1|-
TGCAGCGTTGGTACCGGAATGAACACTGAAGCTTTCTTT
CSVGTGMNTEAFF
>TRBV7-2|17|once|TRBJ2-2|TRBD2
TGTGCCAGCAGCTTAGACAGGACTAGCGGGATCCTCGGGGAGCTGTTTTTT
CASSLDRTSGILGELFF
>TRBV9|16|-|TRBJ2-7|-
TGTGCCAGCAGCGTAGCGACGGGGCAGGGGACCTACGAGCAGTACTTC
CASSVATGQGTYEQYF
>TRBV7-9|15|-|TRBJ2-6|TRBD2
TGTGCCAGCAGCCGAGCGGGGATCGGGGCCAACGTCCTGACTTTC
CASSRAGIGANVLTF
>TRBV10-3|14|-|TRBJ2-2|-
TGTGCCATCAGTAGCGGGCTGAACACCGGGGAGCTGTTTTTT
CAISSGLNTGELFF
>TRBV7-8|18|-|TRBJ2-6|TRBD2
TGTGCCAGCAGCAAGACTAGCGGGGTACCCTCGGGGGCCAACGTCCTGACTTTC
CASSKTSGVPSGANVLTF
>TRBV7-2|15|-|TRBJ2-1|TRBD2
TGTGCCAGCAGCTTGGGCCTAGCGGGAGGGATTGAGCAGTTCTTC
CASSLGLAGGIEQFF
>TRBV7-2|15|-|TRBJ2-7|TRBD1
TGTGCCAGCAGCTACCAGGGGGCGGTGCGCTACGAGCAGTACTTC
CASSYQGAVRYEQYF
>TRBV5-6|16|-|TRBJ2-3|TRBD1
TGTGCCAGCAGCTCACGTGGGACAGGGCTCACAGATACGCAGTATTTT
CASSSRGTGLTDTQYF
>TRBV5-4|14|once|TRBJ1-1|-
TGTGCCAGCAGAAAAGGCGGCGGAGATCCTGAAGCTTTCTTT
CASRKGGGDPEAFF
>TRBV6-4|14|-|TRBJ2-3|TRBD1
TGTGCCAGCAGTTTGTCAGGGGGAGCAGATACGCAGTATTTT
CASSLSGGADTQYF
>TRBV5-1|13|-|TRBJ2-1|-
TGCGCCAGCAGCTTGGTGATTAACAATGAGCAGTTCTTC
CASSLVINNEQFF
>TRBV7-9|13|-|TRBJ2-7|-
TGTGCCAGCAGCTTTGTGGGCACCTACGAGCAGTACTTC
CASSFVGTYEQYF
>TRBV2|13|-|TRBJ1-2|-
TGTGCCAGTAAAAGGCAGGGTTTTTATGGCTACACCTTC
CASKRQGFYGYTF
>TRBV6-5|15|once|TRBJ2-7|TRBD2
TGTGCCAGCAGTCCCAGTAGCGGGAGTTCCTACGAGCAGTACTTC
CASSPSSGSSYEQYF
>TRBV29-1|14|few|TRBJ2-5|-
TGCAGCGCGAGGGGACGGAGTATACACGAGACCCAGTACTTC
CSARGRSIHETQYF
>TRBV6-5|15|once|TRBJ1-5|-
TGTGCCAGCAGTTACTCGAGGAACAGCAATCAGCCCCAGCATTTT
CASSYSRNSNQPQHF
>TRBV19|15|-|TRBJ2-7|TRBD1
TGTGCCAGTACTCCGGGTGGGACAGGATCCTACGAGCAGTACTTC
CASTPGGTGSYEQYF
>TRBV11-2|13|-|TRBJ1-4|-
TGTGCCAGCAGCACAGGAACTAATGAAAAACTGTTTTTT
CASSTGTNEKLFF
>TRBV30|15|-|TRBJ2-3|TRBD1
TGTGCCTGGATACAGGGGCCCACGCCCGCCGATACGCAGTATTTT
CAWIQGPTPADTQYF
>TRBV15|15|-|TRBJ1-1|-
TGTGCCACCAGCAGAGCGGGGGGATATGGCACTGAAGCTTTCTTT
CATSRAGGYGTEAFF
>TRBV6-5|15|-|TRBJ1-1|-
TGTGCCAGCAGTTACAACGGGGGCGCGAACACTGAAGCTTTCTTT
CASSYNGGANTEAFF
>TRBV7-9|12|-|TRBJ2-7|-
TGTGCCAGCAGCTTAGCGAGCAACGAGCAGTACTTC
CASSLASNEQYF
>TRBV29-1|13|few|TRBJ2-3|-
TGCAGCGTTGAATTGGGGGTAGGAGATACGCAGTATTTT
CSVELGVGDTQYF
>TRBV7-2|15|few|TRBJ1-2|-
TGTGCCAGCAGCTTACCAGGAGGGATTAACTATGGCTACACCTTC
CASSLPGGINYGYTF
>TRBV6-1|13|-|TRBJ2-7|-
TGTGCCAGCAGTGAACAGGGGATGGGGGAGCAGTACTTC
CASSEQGMGEQYF
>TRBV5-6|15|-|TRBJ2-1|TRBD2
TGTGCCAGCAGCTTGGGACTAGCGGCACATAATGAGCAGTTCTTC
CASSLGLAAHNEQFF
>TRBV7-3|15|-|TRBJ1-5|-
TGTGCCAGCAGCTTCGGGCCCAGGGACCATCAGCCCCAGCATTTT
CASSFGPRDHQPQHF
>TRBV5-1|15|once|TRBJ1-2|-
TGCGCCAGCAGCTTGGACGGGTCGTCGGCCTATGGCTACACCTTC
CASSLDGSSAYGYTF
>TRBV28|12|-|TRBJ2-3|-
TGTGCCAGCAGTCCCCCCTCAGATACGCAGTATTTT
CASSPPSDTQYF
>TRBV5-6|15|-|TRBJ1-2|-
TGTGCCAGTAAGACAATCGGACGGGAGAACTATGGCTACACCTTC
CASKTIGRENYGYTF
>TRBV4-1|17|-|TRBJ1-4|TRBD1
TGCGCCAGCAGCCAACAACCGGGACAGGGGCAAAAAGGAAAACTGTTTTTT
CASSQQPGQGQKGKLFF
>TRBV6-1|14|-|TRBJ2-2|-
TGTGCCAGCCCCCGGACAGATAACACCGGGGAGCTGTTTTTT
CASPRTDNTGELFF
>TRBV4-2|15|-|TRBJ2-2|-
TGTGCCAGCAGCCAAAGCGAGCCGAACACCGGGGAGCTGTTTTTT
CASSQSEPNTGELFF
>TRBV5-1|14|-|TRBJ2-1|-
TGCGCCAGCAGCTTGGTACAGGGACCCAATGAGCAGTTCTTC
CASSLVQGPNEQFF
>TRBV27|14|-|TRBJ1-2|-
TGTGCCAGCAGTCCCTCGGACAGATCCTATGGCTACACCTTC
CASSPSDRSYGYTF
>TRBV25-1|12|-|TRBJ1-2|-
TGTGCCAGCAGGGGAGACTCGTTAGGCTACACCTTC
CASRGDSLGYTF
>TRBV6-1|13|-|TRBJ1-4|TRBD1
TGTGCCAGCTGGGGGACAGCAGGAGAAAAACTGTTTTTT
CASWGTAGEKLFF
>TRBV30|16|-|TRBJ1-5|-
TGTGCCTGGAGGCCACGGGGCAGGGAGAGCAATCAGCCCCAGCATTTT
CAWRPRGRESNQPQHF
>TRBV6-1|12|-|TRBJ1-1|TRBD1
TGTGCCAGCAGGACAGGGTTAACTGAAGCTTTCTTT
CASRTGLTEAFF
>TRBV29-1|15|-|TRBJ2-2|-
TGCAGCGTGGCGTACGCGGGACGAAACACCGGGGAGCTGTTTTTT
CSVAYAGRNTGELFF